Following are 22 T cell receptor beta chains from one sample sequenced in a study of cytomegalovirus exposure and HLA in healthy donors. PCR involved 60 Vbeta and 13 Jbeta primers. The repertoire was sequenced with immunoSEQ multiplex PCR; TCRdb's copy has only in-frame clones and lacks some. The sample consists of 200,000 or so clones, roughly 80% of them appearing once. The material sequenced was PBMCs. The receptors originated from a man younger than 40 in good health and CMV-seronegative.

About this clone: A junction end diverges from the germline sequence, so it may reflect a read error. The CDR3 here is CSSSPSDTQYF. The CDR3 nucleotides are TGTTCCAGCAGCCCGTCGGATACGCAGTATTTT. The V call is TRBV7-9, the J call TRBJ2-3; D is unclear. This CDR3 has 11 residues. Germline lookup yields CDR1 SEHNR and CDR2 FQNEAQ (reference sequence).

As DNA, the CDR3 is TGCGCCAGCAGCCAAGTTCAGGGGCCTCTTTATGGCTACACCTTC. It codes for CASSQVQGPLYGYTF. The chain has TRBV4-3 and TRBJ1-2; possibly TRBD1 for D (6 bases). Per the germline V gene, CDR1 is LGHNA and CDR2 is YSLEER. V lost 1 base, J lost 5 bases, and 14 bases lay in between. The CDR3 is 15 residues long.

This chain connects TRBV4-3 to TRBJ2-5; 12 nucleotides align to TRBD1. The length of the CDR3 is 16 residues. V shed 1 base, J shed 4 bases, and the junction held 4 bases outside the gene matches. CDR1 is LGHNA, CDR2 YSLEER, per germline. CDR3 sequence reads: CASSQGDRGHRETQYF. CDR3 bases: TGCGCCAGCAGCCAAGGGGACAGGGGGCATCGAGAGACCCAGTACTTC.

The count of this clone is one. This rearrangement joins TRBV7-8 to TRBJ1-2, with D hard to call. CDR1 is SGHVS and CDR2 is FQNEAQ in the germline V gene. The CDR3 runs to 14 residues. Deletions cut 2 bases from V and 4 bases from J, with 11 bases between. CDR3 in amino acids: CASSLSSATYGYTF. Here the CDR3 DNA reads TGTGCCAGCAGCTTATCATCTGCTACCTATGGCTACACCTTC.

The V gene is TRBV2, the J gene TRBJ2-2, with TRBD2 matching over 10 bases. This CDR3 region has 17 residues. From germline, CDR1 is SNHLY and CDR2 FYNNEI. The junction had 9 bases not matched to a gene; V was cut back by 5 bases and J by 3 bases. The CDR3 sequence: CASSPEASGGYTGELFF. DNA for the CDR3: TGTGCCAGCAGTCCGGAGGCTAGCGGGGGTTACACCGGGGAGCTGTTTTTT.

The chain couples TRBV15 to TRBJ2-5; 8 bases match TRBD1. The CDR3 covers 15 residues. Looked up from germline, CDR1 is LNHNV and CDR2 is YYDKDF (reference sequence). V lost 8 bases and J lost 1; bases outside the gene matches: 9. The CDR3 is CATAFDRGGQETQYF. The CDR3 DNA is TGTGCCACCGCGTTCGACAGGGGAGGCCAAGAGACCCAGTACTTC.

This chain uses TRBV11-2 with TRBJ1-4; 9 nucleotides line up with TRBD1. This CDR3 is 17 amino acids long. From germline, CDR1 is SGHAT and CDR2 FQNNGV. The junction had 15 bases not matched to a gene; V was cut back by 5 bases and J by 8 bases. CDR3 sequence: CASSLRIPGQGAEKLFF. Written as DNA, the CDR3 is TGTGCCAGCAGCCTCAGAATACCGGGACAGGGCGCCGAAAAACTGTTTTTT.

The V call is TRBV28, the J call TRBJ2-6; unclear D gene. The CDR3 consists of 18 residues. With 3 bases removed from V and 1 base from J, the gap between germline ends came to 16 bases. Germline CDR1 and CDR2: MDHEN and SYDVKM. The DNA of the CDR3 is TGTGCCAGCAGTTTGAGTTCGGTAGGCGGTTCTGGGGCCAACGTCCTGACTTTC. Encoded protein: CASSLSSVGGSGANVLTF.

The V gene is TRBV25-1, the J gene TRBJ2-7, with no clear D. The ends were cut back, 4 bases at V and 5 bases at J, with 3 bases in the middle. The CDR3 contains 10 residues. Looked up from germline, CDR1 is MGHDK and CDR2 is SYGVNS. This chain's CDR3 is CASSGDEQYF. The CDR3 DNA follows: TGTGCCAGCAGTGGAGACGAGCAGTACTTC.

The V and J genes are TRBV4-3 and TRBJ2-7, with D perhaps TRBD1 (5 bases). Germline V gives CDR1 LGHNA, CDR2 YSLEER. This CDR3 spans 14 amino acids. V lost 2 bases and J 0 bases, leaving 8 bases between the germline ends. The DNA of the CDR3 is TGCGCCAGCAGCCAAAGCAGGGTCTCCTACGAGCAGTACTTC. It codes for CASSQSRVSYEQYF.

CDR3 nucleotides: TGTGCCAGCAGTTTGGGGACAGGGAACTCTGGAAACACCATATATTTT. Translating it yields CASSLGTGNSGNTIYF. The V gene is TRBV6-5, the J gene TRBJ1-3; 9 bases map to TRBD1. The germline V gene encodes CDR1 MNHEY and CDR2 SVGAGI. The CDR3 runs 16 residues. Unmatched junction bases numbered 4, after V lost 4 bases and J lost 0 bases.

This rearrangement joins TRBV10-3 to TRBJ1-2; 10 bases fit TRBD1. The CDR3 has 18 amino acids. Germline V gene lookup returns CDR1 ENHRY and CDR2 SYGVKD. V dropped 0 bases and J dropped 7; count of bases not matched to a gene: 14. CDR3 residues: CAISESIGTGAGELGYTF. As DNA, the CDR3 is TGTGCCATCAGTGAGTCGATAGGGACAGGGGCCGGGGAGCTTGGCTACACCTTC.

V gene TRBV25-1 combines with J gene TRBJ1-1, with 7 bases aligning to TRBD1. Germline values: CDR1 MGHDK, CDR2 SYGVNS. The CDR3 runs to 14 residues. V dropped 7 bases and J dropped 4; count of bases not matched to a gene: 9. The CDR3 protein is CASTATGYRTEAFF. CDR3 DNA: TGTGCCAGCACCGCGACAGGGTATCGCACTGAAGCTTTCTTT.

This clone was found a few times. In DNA, the CDR3 is TGTGCCAGCAGTTACAGTCCGGGAGGAACTGAAGCTTTCTTT. Translation gives CASSYSPGGTEAFF. J is TRBJ1-1 and V is TRBV6-6; no clear D. Looked up from germline, CDR1 is MNHNY and CDR2 is SVGAGI (reference sequence). CDR3 length: 14 residues. Trimming pared 2 bases from V and 5 bases from J, leaving 12 bases between.

This sequence joins TRBV7-9 and TRBJ2-3, with a possible D match to TRBD2 (6 bases). The CDR3 sequence is 13 residues long. Germline V CDR1 and CDR2: SEHNR, FQNEAQ (reference sequence). V was shortened by 8 bases and J by 2 bases, with 11 bases between the two germline ends. CDR3 bases: TGTGCCAGCCAGGGACTTTACACAGATACGCAGTATTTT. The encoded protein is CASQGLYTDTQYF.

This clone appeared a few times. CDR3 nucleotides: TGTGCCAGCAGTCGGGGACAGGGAGGAAACACCATATATTTT. Translated, it gives CASSRGQGGNTIYF. The V and J genes are TRBV27 and TRBJ1-3; 9 positions agree with TRBD1. The germline CDR1 and CDR2 sequences are MNHEY and SMNVEV (reference sequence). The CDR3 runs to 14 residues. V was pared by 5 bases and J by 4 bases, with 3 bases of the junction left unmatched.

This clone has just a few counts. The J gene is TRBJ2-7, the V gene TRBV5-1, with 9 bases identical to TRBD2. Germline lookup yields CDR1 SGHRS and CDR2 YFSETQ. CDR3 length: 18 amino acids. J gave up 4 bases and V 0 bases, and 14 bases lay outside the gene matches. CDR3 sequence: CASSLAEVAGANLYEQYF. The CDR3 DNA follows: TGCGCCAGCAGCTTGGCCGAGGTAGCGGGGGCTAACCTTTACGAGCAGTACTTC.

V is TRBV18 and J is TRBJ1-6; TRBD1 aligns across 9 bases. V lost 0 bases to trimming and J lost 6 bases; unmatched junction nucleotides: 0. This CDR3 contains 15 residues. CDR1 KGHSH and CDR2 LQKENI come from the germline V gene. This CDR3 is CASSPPGQGNSPLHF. CDR3 nucleotides: TGTGCCAGCTCACCACCGGGACAGGGTAATTCACCCCTCCACTTT.

This clone was counted once. The chain has TRBV7-9 and TRBJ1-5, with TRBD1 identical over 7 bases. Trimming took 1 base from V and 2 from J; bases not matched to a gene: 5. CDR3 length: 16 amino acids. Per the germline V gene, CDR1 is SEHNR and CDR2 is FQNEAQ (reference sequence). This CDR3 reads CASSLGQGGGNQPQHF. CDR3 DNA: TGTGCCAGCAGCTTAGGACAGGGTGGAGGCAATCAGCCCCAGCATTTT.

Comments on this clone: The junction and the germline gene differ at one end; a read error may be behind it. This chain joins TRBV6-1 and TRBJ2-6; possibly TRBD1 for D (5 bases). The CDR3 loop spans 15 amino acids. Germline CDR1 and CDR2: MNHNS and SASEGT. The CDR3 sequence: CASSRDRSGASVLTF. The CDR3 coding sequence is TGTGCCAGCAGTAGGGATCGCTCTGGGGCCAGCGTCCTGACTTTC.

As concerns this clone: The limits of the CDR3 on the DNA are not certain, so only TCRdb's listed CDR3 is given. This chain joins TRBV28 and TRBJ1-4; the table names TRBD1, a call not compared with the DNA. Germline lookup yields CDR1 MDHEN and CDR2 SYDVKM. The CDR3 is 15 residues long, ends included. CDR3 in amino acids: CASSSSDRVPKKLFF.

V gene TRBV7-2 combines with J gene TRBJ2-4, with D possibly matching TRBD2 (5 bases). The CDR3 covers 13 residues. V lost 7 bases to trimming and J lost 6 bases, with 13 bases between them. From germline, CDR1 is SGHTA and CDR2 FQGNSA. CDR3 region: CASNEVGVNIQYF. CDR3 nucleotide sequence: TGTGCCAGCAACGAGGTGGGAGTAAACATTCAGTACTTC.